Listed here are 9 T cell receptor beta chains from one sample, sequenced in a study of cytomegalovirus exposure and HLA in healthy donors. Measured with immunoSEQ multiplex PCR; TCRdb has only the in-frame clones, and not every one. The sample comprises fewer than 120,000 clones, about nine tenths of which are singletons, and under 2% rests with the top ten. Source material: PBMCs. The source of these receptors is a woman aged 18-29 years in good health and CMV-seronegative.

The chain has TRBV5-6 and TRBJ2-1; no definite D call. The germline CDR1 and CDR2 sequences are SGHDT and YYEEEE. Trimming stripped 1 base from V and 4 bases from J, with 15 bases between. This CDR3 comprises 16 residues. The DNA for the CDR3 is TGTGCCAGCAGCTTGAGGCGCGGAGCAACTTACAATGAGCAGTTCTTC. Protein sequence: CASSLRRGATYNEQFF.

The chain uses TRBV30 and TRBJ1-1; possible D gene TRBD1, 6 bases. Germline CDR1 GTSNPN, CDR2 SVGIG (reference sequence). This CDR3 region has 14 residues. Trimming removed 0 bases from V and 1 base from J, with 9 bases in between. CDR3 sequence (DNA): TGTGCCTGGAGTGTACAGACAGGGAACACTGAAGCTTTCTTT. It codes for CAWSVQTGNTEAFF.

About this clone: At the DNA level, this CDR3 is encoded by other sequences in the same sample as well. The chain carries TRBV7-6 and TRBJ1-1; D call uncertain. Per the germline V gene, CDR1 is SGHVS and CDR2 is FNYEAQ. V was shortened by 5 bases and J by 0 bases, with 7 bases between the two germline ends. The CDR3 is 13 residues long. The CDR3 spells CASSLQLNTEAFF. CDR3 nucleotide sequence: TGTGCCAGCAGCCTACAGTTGAACACTGAAGCTTTCTTT.

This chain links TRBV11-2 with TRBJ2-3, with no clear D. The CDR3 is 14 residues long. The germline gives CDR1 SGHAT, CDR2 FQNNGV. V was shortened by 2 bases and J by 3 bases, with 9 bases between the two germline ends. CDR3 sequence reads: CASSLTHGTDTQYF. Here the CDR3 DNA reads TGTGCCAGCAGCTTAACTCACGGGACAGATACGCAGTATTTT.

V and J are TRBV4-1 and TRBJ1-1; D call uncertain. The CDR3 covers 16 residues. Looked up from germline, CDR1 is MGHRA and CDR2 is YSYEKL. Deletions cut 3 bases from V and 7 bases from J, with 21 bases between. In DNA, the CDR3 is TGCGCCAGCAGCCAGCCCACAGCCGGGAAAGAGAATGAAGCTTTCTTT. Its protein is CASSQPTAGKENEAFF.

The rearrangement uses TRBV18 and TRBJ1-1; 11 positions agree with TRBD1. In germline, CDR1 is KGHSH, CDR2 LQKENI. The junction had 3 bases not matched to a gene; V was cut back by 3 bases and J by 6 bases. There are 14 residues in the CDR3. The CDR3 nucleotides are TGTGCCAGCTCACCGTTGGACAGGGGGCCTGAAGCTTTCTTT. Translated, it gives CASSPLDRGPEAFF.

Written as DNA, the CDR3 is TGTGCCTGTGCCCAGGGGCGCGATGAAAAACTGTTTTTT. Its protein product is CACAQGRDEKLFF. The chain links TRBV30 to TRBJ1-4; D perhaps matches TRBD1 (6 bases). The ends were cut back, 6 bases at V and 6 bases at J, with 14 bases in the middle. CDR3 length equals 13 residues. From germline, CDR1 is GTSNPN and CDR2 SVGIG (reference sequence).

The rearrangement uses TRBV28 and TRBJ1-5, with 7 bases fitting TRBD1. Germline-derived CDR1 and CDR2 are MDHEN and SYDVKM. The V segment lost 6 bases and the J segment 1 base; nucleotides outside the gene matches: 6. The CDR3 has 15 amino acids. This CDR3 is CASSLGTASNQPQHF. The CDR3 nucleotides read TGTGCCAGCAGCCTCGGGACAGCAAGCAATCAGCCCCAGCATTTT.

Here the CDR3 reads CASSREAQPNEQFF. CDR3 bases: TGCGCCAGCAGCCGGGAGGCCCAGCCCAATGAGCAGTTCTTC. This chain uses TRBV5-1 with TRBJ2-1, with 7 nucleotides matching TRBD2. This CDR3 has 14 amino acids. Germline loops: CDR1 SGHRS, CDR2 YFSETQ. The V gene end was trimmed by 4 bases and the J gene end by 6 bases; junction bases not matched to a gene: 7.